Here is one TCR beta chain with its context. Its antigen is currently unknown. The data belong to a study of T-cell reconstitution after alpha-beta-depleted transplantation in children. A TCRbeta library incorporating unique molecular identifiers was prepared. TCRdb itself ran the PCR reads through MiXCR, one entry per CDR3 protein. This table has around 440,000 distinct CDR3 sequences, 15% to 20% appearing once. Findings and limits, study-wide: Day-60 TCRbeta diversity that was high in some patients was derived from surviving recipient T cells and thymic progenitors. Newly made T cells mostly supplied T-cell counts and diversity one year after transplant. Reportedly, alpha-beta T cells present about two months post-transplant originated from several hundred expanded clones of graft origin.

The source is a boy under two years old who had a stem cell transplant for Wiskott-Aldrich syndrome, so the T cells may come from the graft donor. This specimen was PBMCs, mostly from graft donor cells, taken 360 days after TCRalphabeta/CD19-depleted stem cell transplant.

The CDR3 DNA reads TGTGCCACCAGCAGAGACGCCGTTACAGTCTCTGTGGCCCAGTACTTC. Translating gives CATSRDAVTVSVAQYF. The chain links TRBV15 to TRBJ2-5; no clear D gene. CDR1 is LNHNV and CDR2 is YYDKDF in the germline V gene (reference sequence). CDR3 size: 16 residues. Trimming removed 0 bases from V and 9 bases from J, with 20 bases in between.